The clone carrying this TCR beta chain was counted many times. Its specificity is unknown. This record belongs to a study of Graves' ophthalmopathy and Graves' hyperthyroidism. Study-wide background: Peripheral blood samples were taken at initial diagnosis, before any treatment. Findings and caveats of the study: Researchers report that a 13-signature model separated ophthalmopathy from stable hyperthyroidism, posting roughly 90% sensitivity and roughly 83% specificity.

CDR3 length: 13 amino acids. Germline loops: CDR1 MDHEN, CDR2 SYDVKM. V dropped 6 bases and J dropped 8 bases, with 14 bases sitting between them. TCR beta CDR3 amplification used RNA transcripts. In the first round, RT-PCR was carried out with HTBI primers, and a multiplex PCR formed the second round. Each CDR3 protein gets one entry after TCRdb re-called the multiplex PCR reads with MiXCR. In the table there are 200,000 to 250,000 distinct CDR3 sequences, approximately 29% of which are singletons. PBMCs were obtained from about 9.5 ml of fresh peripheral blood. The sequence came from a man in his forties or fifties with Graves' ophthalmopathy. Sequencing was performed on peripheral blood. This sequence joins TRBV28 and TRBJ1-5; D unresolved. The CDR3 sequence is CASRGLGGEPQHF. CDR3 sequence (DNA): TGTGCCAGCAGGGGCCTGGGCGGCGAGCCCCAGCATTTT.